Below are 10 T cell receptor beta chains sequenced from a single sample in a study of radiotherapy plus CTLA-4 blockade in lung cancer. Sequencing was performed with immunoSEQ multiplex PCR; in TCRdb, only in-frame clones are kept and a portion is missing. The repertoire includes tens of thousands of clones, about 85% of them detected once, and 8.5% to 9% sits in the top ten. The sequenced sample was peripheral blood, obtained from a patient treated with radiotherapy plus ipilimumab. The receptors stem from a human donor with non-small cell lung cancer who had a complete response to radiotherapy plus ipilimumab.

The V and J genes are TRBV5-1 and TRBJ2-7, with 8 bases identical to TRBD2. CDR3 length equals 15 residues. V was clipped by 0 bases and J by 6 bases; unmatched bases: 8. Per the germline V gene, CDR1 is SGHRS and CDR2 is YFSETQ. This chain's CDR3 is CASSLAVAGGSEQYV. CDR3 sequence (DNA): TGCGCCAGCAGCTTGGCCGTCGCGGGAGGCTCCGAGCAGTACGTC.

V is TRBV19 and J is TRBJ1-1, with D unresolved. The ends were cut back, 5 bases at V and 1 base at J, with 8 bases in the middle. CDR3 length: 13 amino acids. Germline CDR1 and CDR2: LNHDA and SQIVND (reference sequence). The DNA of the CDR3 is TGTGCCAGTAGTCCCCCAGGGAACACTGAAGCTTTCTTT. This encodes CASSPPGNTEAFF.

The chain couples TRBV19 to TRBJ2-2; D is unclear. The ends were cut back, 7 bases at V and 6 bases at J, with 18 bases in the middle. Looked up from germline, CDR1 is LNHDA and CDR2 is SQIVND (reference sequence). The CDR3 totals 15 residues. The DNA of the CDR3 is TGTGCCAGTACCTCCCTTCCCTTTGGGCCCGGGGAGCTGTTTTTT. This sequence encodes CASTSLPFGPGELFF. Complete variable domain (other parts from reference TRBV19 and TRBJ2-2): DGGITQSPKYLFRKEGQNVTLSCEQNLNHDAMYWYRQDPGQGLRLIYYSQIVNDFQKGDIAEGYSVSREKKESFPLTVTSAQKNPTAFYLCASTSLPFGPGELFFGEGSRLTVL.

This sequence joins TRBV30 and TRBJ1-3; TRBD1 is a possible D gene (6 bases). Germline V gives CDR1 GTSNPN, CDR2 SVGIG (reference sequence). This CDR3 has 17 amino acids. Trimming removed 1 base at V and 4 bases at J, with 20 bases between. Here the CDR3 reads CAWSGTWGRGPGNTIYF. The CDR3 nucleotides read TGTGCCTGGAGTGGGACGTGGGGCAGGGGTCCCGGAAACACCATATATTTT.

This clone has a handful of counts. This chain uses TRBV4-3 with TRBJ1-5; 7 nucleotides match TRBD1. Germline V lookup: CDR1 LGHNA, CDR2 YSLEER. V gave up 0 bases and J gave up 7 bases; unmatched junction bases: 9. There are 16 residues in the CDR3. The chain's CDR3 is CASSQDLDRQTQPQHF. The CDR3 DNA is TGCGCCAGCAGCCAAGACCTGGACAGGCAAACGCAGCCCCAGCATTTT.

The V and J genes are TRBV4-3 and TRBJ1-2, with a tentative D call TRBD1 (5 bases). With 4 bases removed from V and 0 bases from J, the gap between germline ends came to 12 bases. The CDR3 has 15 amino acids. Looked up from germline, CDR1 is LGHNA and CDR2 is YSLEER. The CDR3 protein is CASSRSPGPNYGYTF. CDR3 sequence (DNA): TGCGCCAGCAGCCGCTCGCCAGGGCCTAACTATGGCTACACCTTC.

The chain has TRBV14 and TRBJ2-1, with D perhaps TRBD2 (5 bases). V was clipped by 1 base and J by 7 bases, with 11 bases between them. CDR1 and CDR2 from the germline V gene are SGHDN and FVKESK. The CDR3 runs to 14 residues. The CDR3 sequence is CASSQGGVPNEQFF. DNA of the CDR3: TGTGCCAGCAGCCAAGGGGGAGTGCCTAATGAGCAGTTCTTC. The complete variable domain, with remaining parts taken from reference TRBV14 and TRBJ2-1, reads EAGVTQFPSHSVIEKGQTVTLRCDPISGHDNLYWYRRVMGKEIKFLLHFVKESKQDESGMPNNRFLAERTGGTYSTLKVQPAELEDSGVYFCASSQGGVPNEQFFGPGTRLTVL.

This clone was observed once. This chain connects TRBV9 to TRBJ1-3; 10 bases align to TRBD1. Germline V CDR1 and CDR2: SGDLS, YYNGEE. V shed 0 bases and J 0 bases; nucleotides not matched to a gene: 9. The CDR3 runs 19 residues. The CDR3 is CASSVDRGTGASSGNTIYF. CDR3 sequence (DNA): TGTGCCAGCAGCGTAGATCGAGGGACAGGGGCCAGCTCTGGAAACACCATATATTTT.

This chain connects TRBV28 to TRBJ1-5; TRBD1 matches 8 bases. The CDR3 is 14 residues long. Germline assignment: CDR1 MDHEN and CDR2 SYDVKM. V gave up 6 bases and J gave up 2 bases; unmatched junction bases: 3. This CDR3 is CASRQGGGNQPQHF. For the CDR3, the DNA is TGTGCCAGCAGACAGGGGGGAGGCAATCAGCCCCAGCATTTT.

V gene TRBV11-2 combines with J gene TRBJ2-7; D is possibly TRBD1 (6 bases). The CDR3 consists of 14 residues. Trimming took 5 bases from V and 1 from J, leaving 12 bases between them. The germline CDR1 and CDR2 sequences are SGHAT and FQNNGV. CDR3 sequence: CASSGRGRSYEQYF. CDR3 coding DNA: TGTGCCAGCAGCGGCAGGGGTCGGTCCTACGAGCAGTACTTC.